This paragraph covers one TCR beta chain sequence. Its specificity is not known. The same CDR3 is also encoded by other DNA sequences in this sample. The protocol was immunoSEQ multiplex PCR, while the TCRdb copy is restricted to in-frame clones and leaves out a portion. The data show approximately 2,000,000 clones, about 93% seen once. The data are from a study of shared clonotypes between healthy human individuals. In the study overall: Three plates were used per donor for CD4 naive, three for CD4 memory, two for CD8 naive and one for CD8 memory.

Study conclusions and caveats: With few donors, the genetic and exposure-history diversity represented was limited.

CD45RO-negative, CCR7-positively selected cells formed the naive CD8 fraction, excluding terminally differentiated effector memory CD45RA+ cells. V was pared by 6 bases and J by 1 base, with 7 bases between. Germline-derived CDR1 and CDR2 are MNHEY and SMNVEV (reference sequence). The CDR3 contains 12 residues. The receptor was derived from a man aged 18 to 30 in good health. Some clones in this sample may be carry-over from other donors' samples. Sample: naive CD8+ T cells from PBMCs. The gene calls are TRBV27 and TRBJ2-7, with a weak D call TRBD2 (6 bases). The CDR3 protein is CASRGLSYEQYF. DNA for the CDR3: TGTGCCAGCAGGGGACTTTCCTACGAGCAGTACTTC.